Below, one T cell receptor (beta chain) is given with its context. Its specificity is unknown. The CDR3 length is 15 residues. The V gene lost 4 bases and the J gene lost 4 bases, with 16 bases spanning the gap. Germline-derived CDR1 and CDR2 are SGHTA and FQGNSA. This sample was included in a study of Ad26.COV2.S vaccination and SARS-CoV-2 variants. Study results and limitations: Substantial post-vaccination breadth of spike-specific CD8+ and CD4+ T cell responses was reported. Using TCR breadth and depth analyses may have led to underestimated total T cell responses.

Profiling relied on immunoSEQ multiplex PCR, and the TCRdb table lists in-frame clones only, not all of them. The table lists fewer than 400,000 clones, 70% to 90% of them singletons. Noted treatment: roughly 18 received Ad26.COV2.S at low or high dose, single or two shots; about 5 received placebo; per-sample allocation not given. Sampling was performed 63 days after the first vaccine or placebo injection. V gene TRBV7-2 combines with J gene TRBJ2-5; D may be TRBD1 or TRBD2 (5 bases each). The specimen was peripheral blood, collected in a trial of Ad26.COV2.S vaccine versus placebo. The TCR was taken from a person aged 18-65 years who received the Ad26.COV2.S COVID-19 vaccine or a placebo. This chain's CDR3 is CASSYNWDPRETQYF. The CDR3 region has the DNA TGTGCCAGCAGCTACAACTGGGACCCCCGAGAGACCCAGTACTTC.